These 31 T cell receptor beta chains were all obtained from the same sample, sequenced in a study of cytomegalovirus exposure and HLA in healthy donors. The method was immunoSEQ multiplex PCR; TCRdb's version includes in-frame clones alone and lacks a portion of them. The data contain around 100,000 clones, less than 85% of them singletons. What was sequenced was PBMCs. The receptors stem from a man younger than 35 in good health and CMV-seropositive.

The chain recombines TRBV12-2 with TRBJ2-7; the DNA was not used to check the table's D call, TRBD1. TRBV12-2 is classified as a pseudogene. The CDR3 has 12 residues. Here the CDR3 reads CASRPWGHEQYV. The CDR3 DNA sequence: TGTGCAAGTCGCCCTTGGGGCCACGAGCAGTACGTC.

The chain carries TRBV11-2 and TRBJ2-2, with D possibly TRBD2 on 6 matching bases. From germline, CDR1 is SGHAT and CDR2 FQNNGV. V lost 4 bases to trimming and J lost 5 bases, with 14 bases between them. CDR3 length equals 15 residues. The CDR3 nucleotides read TGTGCCAGCAGCTCCCTCTGGGACTCTACCGGGGAGCTGTTTTTT. It specifies CASSSLWDSTGELFF.

The chain joins TRBV15 to TRBJ1-4; no clear D gene. V lost 0 bases to trimming and J lost 10 bases, with 15 bases between them. The CDR3 length is 15 residues. Germline V gives CDR1 LNHNV, CDR2 YYDKDF (reference sequence). The CDR3 loop is CATSRDREGLGKLFF. In DNA, the CDR3 is TGTGCCACCAGCAGAGATCGGGAGGGTTTAGGAAAACTGTTTTTT.

A word on this clone: Other DNA variants within this sample encode the same CDR3. V and J are TRBV5-1 and TRBJ2-5; tentatively, D is TRBD1 (6 bases). Deletions cut 0 bases from V and 4 bases from J, with 13 bases between. The CDR3 contains 15 residues. Germline values: CDR1 SGHRS, CDR2 YFSETQ. The CDR3 DNA sequence: TGCGCCAGCAGCTTGGGTCTCGCAGGGGTAGAGACCCAGTACTTC. Translation: CASSLGLAGVETQYF.

The genes are TRBV11-3 and TRBJ2-3; D gene unclear. CDR3 size: 14 residues. Deletions cut 5 bases from V and 0 bases from J, with 9 bases between. In germline, CDR1 is SGHNT, CDR2 YENEEA. The CDR3 loop reads CASSRGLSTDTQYF. The DNA of the CDR3 is TGTGCCAGCAGCCGTGGGCTGAGCACAGATACGCAGTATTTT. Supplemented by reference TRBV11-3 and TRBJ2-3, the full variable domain reads EAGVVQSPRYKIIEKKQPVAFWCNPISGHNTLYWYLQNLGQGPELLIRYENEEAVDDSQLPKDRFSAERLKGVDSTLKIQPAELGDSAVYLCASSRGLSTDTQYFGPGTRLTVL.

The chain uses TRBV5-1 and TRBJ1-1; D is ambiguous. Germline CDR1 SGHRS, CDR2 YFSETQ. The ends were cut back, 5 bases at V and 4 bases at J, with 12 bases in the middle. The CDR3 spans 13 residues. The CDR3 protein is CASRWGGSTEAFF. CDR3 nucleotides: TGCGCCAGCAGATGGGGAGGCAGCACTGAAGCTTTCTTT.

This clone was observed a few times. V is TRBV11-2 and J is TRBJ2-7; 8 positions match TRBD1. V lost 4 bases and J lost 7; bases outside the gene matches: 9. Germline loops: CDR1 SGHAT, CDR2 FQNNGV. There are 14 residues in the CDR3. The CDR3 nucleotides read TGTGCCAGCAGCTATGGACAGGGAGCTGGGGAGCAGTACTTC. This translates into CASSYGQGAGEQYF.

The chain has TRBV6-5 and TRBJ2-7, with TRBD1 identical over 10 bases. The V gene end was trimmed by 5 bases and the J gene end by 2 bases; junction bases not matched to a gene: 6. CDR1 and CDR2 from the germline V gene are MNHEY and SVGAGI. The CDR3 is 15 amino acids. The CDR3 is CASSKTGTGAYEQYF. Written as DNA, the CDR3 is TGTGCCAGCAGTAAAACCGGGACAGGGGCCTACGAGCAGTACTTC.

The chain couples TRBV28 to TRBJ2-7, with 7 bases that match TRBD1. This CDR3 is built from 17 residues. Unmatched junction bases numbered 13, after V lost 4 bases and J lost 1 base. CDR1 MDHEN and CDR2 SYDVKM come from the germline V gene. CDR3 protein: CASSSINGDRSSYEQYV. In DNA form, the CDR3 reads TGTGCCAGCAGTTCTATAAACGGGGACAGATCTTCCTACGAGCAGTACGTC.

Here the CDR3 DNA reads TGTGCCAGCAGTTTATCTTACAGTAACACTGAAGCTTTCTTT. Translation gives CASSLSYSNTEAFF. This sequence joins TRBV27 and TRBJ1-1, with no clear D. This CDR3 region has 14 residues. The V gene's germline CDR1 is MNHEY and CDR2 SMNVEV (reference sequence). V lost 0 bases and J 2 bases, leaving 7 bases between the germline ends.

This chain links TRBV30 with TRBJ1-4; TRBD1 is a possible D gene (6 bases). The CDR3 is 11 residues long. Trimming stripped 8 bases from V and 12 bases from J, with 16 bases between. Germline lookup yields CDR1 GTSNPN and CDR2 SVGIG (reference sequence). The CDR3, as DNA: TGTGCCACCAAGGGGGAGACAGAACTGTTTTTT. Amino acid sequence: CATKGETELFF.

The V and J genes are TRBV25-1 and TRBJ1-1, with TRBD1 as a possible D gene (5 bases). There are 11 residues in the CDR3. CDR1 and CDR2 from the germline V gene are MGHDK and SYGVNS. Trimming removed 6 bases from V and 5 bases from J, with 7 bases in between. In DNA, the CDR3 is TGTGCCAGCAGCCGACAGACTGAAGCTTTCTTT. Translated: CASSRQTEAFF. Variable domain in full (rest from reference TRBV25-1 and TRBJ1-1): EADIYQTPRYLVIGTGKKITLECSQTMGHDKMYWYQQDPGMELHLIHYSYGVNSTEKGDLSSESTVSRIRTEHFPLTLESARPSHTSQYLCASSRQTEAFFGQGTRLTVV.

This clone was recorded only once. The rearrangement joins TRBV10-1 to TRBJ2-1; D not resolved. The ends were cut back, 4 bases at V and 3 bases at J, with 13 bases in the middle. Germline values: CDR1 WNHNN, CDR2 SYGVQD (reference sequence). The CDR3 runs 15 residues. CDR3 DNA: TGCGCCAGCAGTGGATCAGCGCTCGGCTACAATGAGCAGTTCTTC. It specifies CASSGSALGYNEQFF.

This CDR3 is CASSLGAGLSSTDTQYF. The DNA for the CDR3 is TGCGCCAGCAGCTTGGGAGCAGGACTGTCAAGCACAGATACGCAGTATTTT. The chain recombines TRBV5-1 with TRBJ2-3; tentatively, D is TRBD2 (5 bases). Trimming cost V 0 bases and J 0 bases, with 14 bases left between them. The CDR3 totals 17 residues. Germline lookup yields CDR1 SGHRS and CDR2 YFSETQ.

The chain has TRBV30 and TRBJ1-5; 9 nucleotides line up with TRBD1. Germline V gene lookup returns CDR1 GTSNPN and CDR2 SVGIG (reference sequence). This CDR3 contains 14 residues. The trim removed 1 base at V and 7 bases at J, leaving 5 bases unmatched. Written as DNA, the CDR3 is TGTGCCTGGAGTGCAGGACAGGGGAACCAGCCCCAGCATTTT. Translating it yields CAWSAGQGNQPQHF.

V and J are TRBV19 and TRBJ2-2, with 8 bases matching TRBD1. This CDR3 comprises 16 residues. CDR1 and CDR2 from the germline V gene are LNHDA and SQIVND (reference sequence). Trimming cost V 4 bases and J 2 bases; bases outside gene matches: 6. Here the CDR3 DNA reads TGTGCCAGTAGTAAGGGGACAGGAGCAAACACCGGGGAGCTGTTTTTT. Its protein product is CASSKGTGANTGELFF.

This clone was seen a few times. The chain combines TRBV7-2 with TRBJ2-7, with 8 bases fitting TRBD2. Germline CDR1 is SGHTA and CDR2 is FQGNSA. The ends lost 1 base at V and 2 bases at J; junction bases unmatched: 7. The CDR3 has 16 amino acids. The CDR3 sequence: CASSLGGGRRTYEQYV. As DNA, the CDR3 is TGTGCCAGCAGCTTAGGGGGCGGGAGGAGGACCTACGAGCAGTACGTC.

This chain links TRBV6-5 with TRBJ2-1; tentative D call: TRBD2 (6 bases). CDR3 length equals 16 residues. Germline CDR1 and CDR2: MNHEY and SVGAGI. Trimming pared 0 bases from V and 4 bases from J, leaving 13 bases between. CDR3 coding DNA: TGTGCCAGCAGTTACTCTATCCTAGCGCCGTACAATGAGCAGTTCTTC. It is translated as CASSYSILAPYNEQFF.

V and J are TRBV5-1 and TRBJ2-2; 8 nucleotides agree with TRBD1. The CDR3 totals 15 residues. Trimming took 6 bases from V and 6 from J; bases not matched to a gene: 10. Germline V gives CDR1 SGHRS, CDR2 YFSETQ. CDR3 region: CASKIQGASAGELFF. DNA of the CDR3: TGCGCCAGCAAAATTCAGGGGGCCTCGGCCGGGGAGCTGTTTTTT.

The J gene is TRBJ1-1, the V gene TRBV10-3; TRBD1 is a possible D gene (5 bases). The CDR3 is 14 amino acids. The germline gives CDR1 ENHRY, CDR2 SYGVKD. The ends were cut back, 6 bases at V and 0 bases at J, with 11 bases in the middle. The CDR3 reads CAIRRQNLNTEAFF. DNA for the CDR3: TGTGCCATCAGGAGACAGAACCTGAACACTGAAGCTTTCTTT.

The V call is TRBV28, the J call TRBJ2-4; the D gene is possibly TRBD2 (5 bases). Germline V gene sequence: CDR1 MDHEN, CDR2 SYDVKM. CDR3 length: 16 amino acids. V was shortened by 2 bases and J by 9 bases, with 20 bases between the two germline ends. CDR3 residues: CASSLGGSGILFIQYF. CDR3 nucleotide sequence: TGTGCCAGCAGTTTAGGAGGATCGGGAATCCTATTCATTCAGTACTTC.

The chain couples TRBV2 to TRBJ1-1; 7 bases fit TRBD1. The length of the CDR3 is 13 residues. The ends lost 7 bases at V and 2 bases at J; junction bases unmatched: 4. Germline values: CDR1 SNHLY, CDR2 FYNNEI. The chain's CDR3 is CASNRQGNTEAFF. In nucleotides, the CDR3 is TGTGCCAGCAATAGACAGGGTAACACTGAAGCTTTCTTT.

This clone was detected only a few times. The V call is TRBV28, the J call TRBJ2-2; TRBD1 matches at 7 bases. CDR3 length: 15 amino acids. CDR1 is MDHEN and CDR2 is SYDVKM in the germline V gene. Unmatched junction bases numbered 9, after V lost 7 bases and J lost 4 bases. CDR3 sequence (DNA): TGTGCCAGCAAGGAAACAGGGGCTCTCACCGGGGAGCTGTTTTTT. Translation: CASKETGALTGELFF.

The chain has TRBV29-1 and TRBJ2-1; a weak D match, TRBD1 (5 bases). Deletions cut 5 bases from V and 6 bases from J, with 17 bases between. Germline V lookup: CDR1 SQVTM, CDR2 ANQGSEA. CDR3 length: 14 residues. The CDR3 DNA reads TGCAGCGTTTCCGGTCAGGGCAAGGGCAATGAGCAGTTCTTC. It yields the protein CSVSGQGKGNEQFF.

The chain links TRBV19 to TRBJ2-7, with a tentative D call TRBD2 (7 bases). CDR3 length: 15 residues. V lost 3 bases and J 1 base, leaving 13 bases between the germline ends. CDR1 is LNHDA, CDR2 SQIVND, per germline (reference sequence). This CDR3 is CASSIKGGESYEQYF. The DNA for the CDR3 is TGTGCCAGTAGTATTAAGGGGGGGGAATCCTACGAGCAGTACTTC.

The CDR3 bases are TGCGCCAGCAGCTTGGAAGGGGGACGAGAGACCCAGTACTTC. It is translated as CASSLEGGRETQYF. The rearrangement joins TRBV5-1 to TRBJ2-5; the D gene is possibly TRBD1 (6 bases). This CDR3 spans 14 amino acids. Trimming pared 0 bases from V and 4 bases from J, leaving 10 bases between. Germline CDR1 and CDR2: SGHRS and YFSETQ.

The chain has TRBV15 and TRBJ1-5; possibly TRBD1 for D (6 bases). Trimming took off 0 bases at V and 5 bases at J, with 17 bases between the two ends. Germline CDR1 and CDR2: LNHNV and YYDKDF (reference sequence). The CDR3 extends over 17 amino acids. The CDR3 coding sequence is TGTGCCACCAGCAGAGATGCCATGACAGGTTGGGATCAGCCCCAGCATTTT. Its translation: CATSRDAMTGWDQPQHF.

CDR3 sequence reads: CASSHRARGINEQFF. Written as DNA, the CDR3 is TGTGCCAGCAGCCACAGGGCTAGAGGGATAAATGAGCAGTTCTTC. The chain is built from TRBV5-4 and TRBJ2-1; D is perhaps TRBD1 (6 bases). The V end lost 4 bases, the J end lost 7 bases, and 18 bases lay between the germline ends. In germline, CDR1 is SGHNT, CDR2 YYREEE (reference sequence). This CDR3 has 15 amino acids.

The CDR3 nucleotides are TGTGCCAGCAGCCGGACGGGGGGCGGGACCTCCTACAATGAGCAGTTCTTC. Encoded protein: CASSRTGGGTSYNEQFF. The chain is built from TRBV11-2 and TRBJ2-1, with D tentatively TRBD2 (7 bases). The V gene lost 5 bases and the J gene lost 0 bases, with 17 bases spanning the gap. This CDR3 contains 17 residues. Germline V gives CDR1 SGHAT, CDR2 FQNNGV.

There are a few counts of this clone. This sequence joins TRBV28 and TRBJ1-5, with D tentatively TRBD1 (6 bases). The CDR3 has 15 residues. Trimming removed 2 bases at V and 2 bases at J, with 10 bases between. From germline, CDR1 is MDHEN and CDR2 SYDVKM. The CDR3 here is CASSLRGAGNQPQHF. In DNA form, the CDR3 reads TGTGCCAGCAGTTTACGGGGGGCGGGCAATCAGCCCCAGCATTTT.

The DNA of the CDR3 is TGTGCCAGCAGTTATACTCCGGGAGGGGGAGGAAACACCATATATTTT. Translating it yields CASSYTPGGGGNTIYF. The genes are TRBV6-5 and TRBJ1-3, with D possibly TRBD1 on 6 matching bases. Germline V gene data show CDR1 as MNHEY and CDR2 as SVGAGI. V dropped 3 bases and J dropped 4 bases, with 16 bases sitting between them. The CDR3 sequence is 16 residues long.